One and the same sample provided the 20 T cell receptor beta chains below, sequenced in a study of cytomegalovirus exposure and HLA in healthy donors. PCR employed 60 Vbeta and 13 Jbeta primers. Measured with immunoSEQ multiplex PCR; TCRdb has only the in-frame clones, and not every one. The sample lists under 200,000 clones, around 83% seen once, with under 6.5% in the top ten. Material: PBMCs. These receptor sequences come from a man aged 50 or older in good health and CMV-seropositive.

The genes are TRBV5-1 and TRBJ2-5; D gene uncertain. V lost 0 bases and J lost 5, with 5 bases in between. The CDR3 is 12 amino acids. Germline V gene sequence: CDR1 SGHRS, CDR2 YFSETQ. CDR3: CASSLAGETQYF. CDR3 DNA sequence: TGCGCCAGCAGCTTGGCCGGGGAGACCCAGTACTTC.

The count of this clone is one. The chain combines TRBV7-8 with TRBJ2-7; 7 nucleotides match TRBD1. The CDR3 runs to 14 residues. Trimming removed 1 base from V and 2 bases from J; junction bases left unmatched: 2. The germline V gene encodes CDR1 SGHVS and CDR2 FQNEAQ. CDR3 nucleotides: TGTGCCAGCAGCTTAGACGGGACAGCCTACGAGCAGTACTTC. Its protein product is CASSLDGTAYEQYF. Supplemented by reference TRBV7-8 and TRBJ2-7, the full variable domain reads GAGVSQSPRYKVAKRGQDVALRCDPISGHVSLFWYQQALGQGPEFLTYFQNEAQLDKSGLPSDRFFAERPEGSVSTLKIQRTQQEDSAVYLCASSLDGTAYEQYFGPGTRLTVT.

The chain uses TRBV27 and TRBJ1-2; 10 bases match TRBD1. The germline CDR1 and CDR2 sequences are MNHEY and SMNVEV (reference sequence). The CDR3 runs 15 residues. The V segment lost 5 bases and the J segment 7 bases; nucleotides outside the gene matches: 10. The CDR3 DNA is TGTGCCAGCAGTCCTAGACAGGGGGCGGTTGGTGGCTACACCTTC. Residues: CASSPRQGAVGGYTF.

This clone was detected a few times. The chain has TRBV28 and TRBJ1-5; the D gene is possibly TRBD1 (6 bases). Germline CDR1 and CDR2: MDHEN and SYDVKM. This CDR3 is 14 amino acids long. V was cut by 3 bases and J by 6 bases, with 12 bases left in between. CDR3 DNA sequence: TGTGCCAGCAGTTTTGACCAGGGGATTCAGCCCCAGCATTTT. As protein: CASSFDQGIQPQHF.

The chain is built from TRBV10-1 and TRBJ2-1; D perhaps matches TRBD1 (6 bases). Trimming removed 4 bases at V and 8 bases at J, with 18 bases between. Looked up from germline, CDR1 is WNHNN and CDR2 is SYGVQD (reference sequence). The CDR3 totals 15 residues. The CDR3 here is CASSVSTSPGDEQFF. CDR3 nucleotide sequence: TGCGCCAGCAGTGTGAGCACCAGCCCAGGGGATGAGCAGTTCTTC.

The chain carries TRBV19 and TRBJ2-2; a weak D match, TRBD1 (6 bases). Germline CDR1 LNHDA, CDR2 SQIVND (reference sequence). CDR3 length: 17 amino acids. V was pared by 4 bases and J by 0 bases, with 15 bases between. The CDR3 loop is CASSNQGLVTNTGELFF. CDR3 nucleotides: TGTGCCAGTAGTAATCAGGGGTTGGTCACGAACACCGGGGAGCTGTTTTTT.

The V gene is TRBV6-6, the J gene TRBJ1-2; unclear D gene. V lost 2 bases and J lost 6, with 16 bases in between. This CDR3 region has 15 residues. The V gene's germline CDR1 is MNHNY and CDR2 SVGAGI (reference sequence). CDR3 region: CASSYEEITWDGYTF. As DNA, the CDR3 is TGTGCCAGCAGTTACGAGGAGATAACTTGGGATGGCTACACCTTC.

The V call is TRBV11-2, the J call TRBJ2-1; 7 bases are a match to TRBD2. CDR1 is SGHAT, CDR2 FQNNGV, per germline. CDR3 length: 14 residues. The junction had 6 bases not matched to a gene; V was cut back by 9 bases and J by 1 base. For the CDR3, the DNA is TGTGCCAGTGGGCGACTAGCTTCCTACAATGAGCAGTTCTTC. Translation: CASGRLASYNEQFF. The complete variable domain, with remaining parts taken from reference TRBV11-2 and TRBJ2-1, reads EAGVAQSPRYKIIEKRQSVAFWCNPISGHATLYWYQQILGQGPKLLIQFQNNGVVDDSQLPKDRFSAERLKGVDSTLKIQPAKLEDSAVYLCASGRLASYNEQFFGPGTRLTVL.

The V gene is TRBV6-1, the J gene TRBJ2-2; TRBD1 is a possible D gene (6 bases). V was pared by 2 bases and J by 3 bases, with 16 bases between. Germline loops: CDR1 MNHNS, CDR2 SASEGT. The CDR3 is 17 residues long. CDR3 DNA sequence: TGTGCCAGCAGTGAAAGGGGGAACAGGGACCACACCGGGGAGCTGTTTTTT. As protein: CASSERGNRDHTGELFF.

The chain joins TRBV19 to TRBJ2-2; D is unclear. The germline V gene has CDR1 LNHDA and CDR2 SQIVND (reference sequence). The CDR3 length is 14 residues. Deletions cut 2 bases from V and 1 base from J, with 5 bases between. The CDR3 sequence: CASSISRNTGELFF. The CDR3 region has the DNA TGTGCCAGTAGTATAAGTAGGAACACCGGGGAGCTGTTTTTT.

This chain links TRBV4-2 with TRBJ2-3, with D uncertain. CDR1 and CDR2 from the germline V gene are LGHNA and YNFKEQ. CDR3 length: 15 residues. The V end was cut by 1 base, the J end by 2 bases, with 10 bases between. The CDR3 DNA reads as TGTGCCAGCAGCCAAGCCCAGGTTAACACAGATACGCAGTATTTT. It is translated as CASSQAQVNTDTQYF.

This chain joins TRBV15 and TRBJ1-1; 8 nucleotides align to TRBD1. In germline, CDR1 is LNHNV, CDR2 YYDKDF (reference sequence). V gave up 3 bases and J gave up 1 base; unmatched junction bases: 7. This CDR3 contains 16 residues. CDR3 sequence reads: CATSRGGTGGNTEAFF. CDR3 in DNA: TGTGCCACCAGCAGGGGGGGGACAGGAGGGAACACTGAAGCTTTCTTT.

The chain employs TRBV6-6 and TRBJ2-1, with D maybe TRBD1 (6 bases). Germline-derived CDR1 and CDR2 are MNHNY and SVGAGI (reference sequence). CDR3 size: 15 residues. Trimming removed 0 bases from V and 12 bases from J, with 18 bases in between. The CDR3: CASSYSKPGESTQFF. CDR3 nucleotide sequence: TGTGCCAGCAGTTACTCGAAGCCAGGGGAGTCGACGCAGTTCTTC.

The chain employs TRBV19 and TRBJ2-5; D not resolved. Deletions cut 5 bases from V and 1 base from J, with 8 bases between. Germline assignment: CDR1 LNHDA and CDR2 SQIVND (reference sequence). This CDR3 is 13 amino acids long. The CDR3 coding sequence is TGTGCCAGTAGTGGATACAGCCAAGAGACCCAGTACTTC. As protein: CASSGYSQETQYF.

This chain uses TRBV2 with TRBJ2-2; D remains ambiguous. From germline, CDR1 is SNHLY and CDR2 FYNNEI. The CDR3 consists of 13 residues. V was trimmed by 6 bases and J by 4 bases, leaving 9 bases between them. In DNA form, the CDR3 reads TGTGCCAGCAGCCTCAAGCGCACCGGGGAGCTGTTTTTT. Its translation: CASSLKRTGELFF.

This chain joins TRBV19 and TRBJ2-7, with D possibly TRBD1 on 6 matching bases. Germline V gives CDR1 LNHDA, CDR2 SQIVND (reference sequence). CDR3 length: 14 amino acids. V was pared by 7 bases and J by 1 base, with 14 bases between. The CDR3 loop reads CASTRTRGSYEQYF. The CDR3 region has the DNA TGTGCCAGTACCCGGACAAGGGGGTCCTACGAGCAGTACTTC.

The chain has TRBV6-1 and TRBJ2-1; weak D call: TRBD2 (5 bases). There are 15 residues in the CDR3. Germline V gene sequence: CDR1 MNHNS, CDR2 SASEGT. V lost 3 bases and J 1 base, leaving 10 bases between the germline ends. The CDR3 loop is CASSELRVSYNEQFF. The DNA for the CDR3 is TGTGCCAGCAGTGAGTTGCGGGTTTCCTACAATGAGCAGTTCTTC.

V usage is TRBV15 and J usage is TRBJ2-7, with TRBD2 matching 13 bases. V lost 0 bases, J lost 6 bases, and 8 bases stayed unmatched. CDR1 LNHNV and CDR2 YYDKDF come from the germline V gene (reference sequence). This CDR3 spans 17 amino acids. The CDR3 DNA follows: TGTGCCACCAGCAGAGATAGGACTAGCGGGAGTATTGGCGAGCAGTACGTC. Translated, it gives CATSRDRTSGSIGEQYV.

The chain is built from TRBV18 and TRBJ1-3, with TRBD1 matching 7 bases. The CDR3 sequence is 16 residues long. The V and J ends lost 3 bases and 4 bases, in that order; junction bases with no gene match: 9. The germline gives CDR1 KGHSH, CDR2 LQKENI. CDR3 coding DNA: TGTGCCAGCTCACCTTCGACAGGGTGGGGAGGAAACACCATATATTTT. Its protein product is CASSPSTGWGGNTIYF.

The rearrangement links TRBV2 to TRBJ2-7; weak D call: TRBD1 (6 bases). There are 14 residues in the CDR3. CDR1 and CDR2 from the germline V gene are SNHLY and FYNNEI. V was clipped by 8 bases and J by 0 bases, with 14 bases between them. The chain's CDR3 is CASLDRISSYEQYV. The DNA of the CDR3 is TGTGCCAGCCTTGACAGGATCAGCTCCTACGAGCAGTACGTC.